This T cell receptor (beta chain) was sequenced in a study of CD8+CD57+ T cells in acquired aplastic anemia. About the study: Mean yield of DNA from sorted CD4+ and CD8+ cells was around 3 ug. General study points: Patients and controls were not found to differ significantly in CD8+ Simpson's diversity. Patients and controls turned out to have around 29 CD8+ CDR3 sequences in common.

In patients chosen for sequencing, flow cytometry had shown CD8+CD57+ cell expansion. The CDR3 runs to 14 residues. V lost 3 bases to trimming and J lost 4 bases, with 15 bases between them. Germline lookup yields CDR1 SQVTM and CDR2 ANQGSEA. For this clonotype: As yet, its antigen is unknown.

Genomic DNA, the template, was used for profiling of the TCR beta VDJ and CDR3. TCRdb recomputed calls from the reads with MiXCR, one row per CDR3 protein. The repertoire consists of under 200,000 distinct CDR3 sequences, with around 45% occurring once and the leading ten covering about 8.8%. Sequencing input: sorted CD4+, CD8+, or CD8+CD57+ T cells (not recorded which) from PBMCs. This receptor was identified in a human donor with aplastic anemia. The chain combines TRBV29-1 with TRBJ1-2; no clear D. The CDR3 DNA follows: TGCAGCGTTGACCGTCACACAGACCTCTATGGCTACACCTTC. Its translation is CSVDRHTDLYGYTF. Full variable domain (outside the CDR3, taken from reference TRBV29-1 and TRBJ1-2): SAVISQKPSRDICQRGTSLTIQCQVDSQVTMMFWYRQQPGQSLTLIATANQGSEATYESGFVIDKFPISRPNLTFSTLTVSNMSPEDSSIYLCSVDRHTDLYGYTFGSGTRLTVV.